Following are 25 T cell receptor beta chains from one sample sequenced in a study of PD-L1 blockade in urothelial cancer. Sequenced by immunoSEQ multiplex PCR; TCRdb stores in-frame clones only, minus some. This table holds 90,000 to 120,000 clones, approximately 91% found once. Here the sequenced sample was PBMCs, taken around atezolizumab (anti-PD-L1) treatment. Receptor source: a woman of 80 years or more with urothelial cancer.

The rearrangement links TRBV5-4 to TRBJ1-1; 7 nucleotides agree with TRBD1. V lost 2 bases, J lost 0 bases, and 4 bases stayed unmatched. The CDR3 has 15 amino acids. The germline gives CDR1 SGHNT, CDR2 YYREEE (reference sequence). CDR3 in DNA: TGTGCCAGCAGCTTAAAAGGGGGCCTGAACACTGAAGCTTTCTTT. Its protein product is CASSLKGGLNTEAFF.

The gene calls are TRBV18 and TRBJ2-5; TRBD2 aligns across 7 bases. CDR1 and CDR2 (germline): KGHSH, LQKENI. V shed 3 bases and J 1 base; nucleotides not matched to a gene: 8. The CDR3 covers 16 residues. The CDR3 DNA reads TGTGCCAGCTCACCCGGGTCTAGCGGTTCCCAAGAGACCCAGTACTTC. This codes for CASSPGSSGSQETQYF.

This clone was seen just once. The chain couples TRBV19 to TRBJ2-1; 10 bases match TRBD2. V shed 4 bases, J shed 6 bases, and the junction held 9 bases outside the gene matches. CDR1 and CDR2 from the germline V gene are LNHDA and SQIVND (reference sequence). There are 16 residues in the CDR3. CDR3 coding DNA: TGTGCCAGTAGTAGGAGCGGGAGGGCCCTAGGCAATGAGCAGTTCTTC. Its protein is CASSRSGRALGNEQFF.

The chain carries TRBV28 and TRBJ2-7, with D possibly matching TRBD2 (5 bases). V dropped 5 bases and J dropped 4 bases, with 9 bases sitting between them. The V gene's germline CDR1 is MDHEN and CDR2 SYDVKM. CDR3 size: 12 residues. For the CDR3, the DNA is TGTGCCAGCAGTCTAAGCGGTTACGAGCAGTACTTC. Amino acid sequence: CASSLSGYEQYF.

The CDR3 protein is CSERGQGGSTEAFF. DNA for the CDR3: TGCAGCGAGCGGGGACAGGGGGGGTCCACTGAAGCTTTCTTT. This chain links TRBV29-1 with TRBJ1-1; 11 bases match TRBD1. Germline CDR1 and CDR2: SQVTM and ANQGSEA. CDR3 length equals 14 residues. The V gene end was trimmed by 7 bases and the J gene end by 4 bases; junction bases not matched to a gene: 8.

The J gene is TRBJ1-3, the V gene TRBV6-1, with unresolved D. The germline V gene has CDR1 MNHNS and CDR2 SASEGT. CDR3 size: 13 residues. V was cut by 8 bases and J by 6 bases, with 14 bases left in between. The CDR3 bases are TGTGCCAGCGGCTACAGTTTGCAAAACACCATATATTTT. Residues: CASGYSLQNTIYF.

This chain joins TRBV28 and TRBJ2-7; possible D gene TRBD2, 5 bases. This CDR3 contains 14 residues. Per the germline V gene, CDR1 is MDHEN and CDR2 is SYDVKM. With 1 base removed from V and 3 bases from J, the gap between germline ends came to 10 bases. The CDR3 protein is CASSLSGLGYEQYF. In DNA form, the CDR3 reads TGTGCCAGCAGTTTATCGGGGTTGGGCTACGAGCAGTACTTC.

The chain carries TRBV6-6 and TRBJ1-1; D call uncertain. The V and J ends lost 5 bases and 11 bases respectively, with 18 bases between them. This CDR3 spans 13 amino acids. Germline values: CDR1 MNHNY, CDR2 SVGAGI (reference sequence). DNA for the CDR3: TGTGCCAGCAGTCGGACTAACCTGGGTGGGGCTTTCTTT. This encodes CASSRTNLGGAFF.

V and J are TRBV6-6 and TRBJ2-1; 9 nucleotides agree with TRBD2. Germline V CDR1 and CDR2: MNHNY, SVGAGI (reference sequence). The CDR3 extends over 13 amino acids. V shed 6 bases and J 7 bases; nucleotides not matched to a gene: 4. The chain's CDR3 is CASRNSGSNEQFF. The CDR3 DNA reads as TGTGCCAGCAGAAATAGCGGGAGTAATGAGCAGTTCTTC.

The CDR3 sequence: CASSESLPGVQFF. As DNA, the CDR3 is TGCGCCAGCAGTGAATCGCTCCCGGGAGTGCAGTTCTTC. The J gene is TRBJ2-1, the V gene TRBV10-1, with D possibly matching TRBD2 (6 bases). This CDR3 contains 13 residues. Germline lookup yields CDR1 WNHNN and CDR2 SYGVQD (reference sequence). V was trimmed by 3 bases and J by 12 bases, leaving 15 bases between them.

This clone was recorded a few times. J is TRBJ1-1 and V is TRBV18; possibly TRBD1 for D (6 bases). This CDR3 is 14 amino acids long. Germline values: CDR1 KGHSH, CDR2 LQKENI. Trimming removed 3 bases at V and 1 base at J, with 9 bases between. CDR3 protein: CASSPLGQNTEAFF. DNA for the CDR3: TGTGCCAGCTCACCCTTGGGACAGAACACTGAAGCTTTCTTT.

This clone was detected once. V gene TRBV5-1 combines with J gene TRBJ2-5; TRBD1 is a possible D gene (5 bases). The length of the CDR3 is 14 residues. The V gene's germline CDR1 is SGHRS and CDR2 YFSETQ. Trimming stripped 0 bases from V and 0 bases from J, with 6 bases between. For the CDR3, the DNA is TGCGCCAGCAGCTTGGGGACACACCAAGAGACCCAGTACTTC. It encodes CASSLGTHQETQYF.

V is TRBV19 and J is TRBJ2-1; D not certain. The V and J ends lost 3 bases and 0 bases respectively, with 9 bases between them. The CDR3 is 15 amino acids. In germline, CDR1 is LNHDA, CDR2 SQIVND (reference sequence). In DNA form, the CDR3 reads TGTGCCAGTAGTATTGACATGAGCTCCTACAATGAGCAGTTCTTC. Translated: CASSIDMSSYNEQFF. Variable domain in full (rest from reference TRBV19 and TRBJ2-1): DGGITQSPKYLFRKEGQNVTLSCEQNLNHDAMYWYRQDPGQGLRLIYYSQIVNDFQKGDIAEGYSVSREKKESFPLTVTSAQKNPTAFYLCASSIDMSSYNEQFFGPGTRLTVL.

The V and J genes are TRBV5-1 and TRBJ1-4; 8 bases are shared with TRBD1. This CDR3 comprises 15 residues. V lost 4 bases, J lost 6 bases, and 8 bases stayed unmatched. CDR1 is SGHRS, CDR2 YFSETQ, per germline. CDR3 amino acids: CASSAAGGSDEKLFF. For the CDR3, the DNA is TGCGCCAGCAGCGCAGCAGGGGGCTCAGATGAAAAACTGTTTTTT.

This chain uses TRBV5-1 with TRBJ2-1, with TRBD2 matching over 10 bases. Germline trimming cut 0 bases from V and 7 bases from J; bases unmatched to any gene: 4. This CDR3 contains 15 residues. Germline loops: CDR1 SGHRS, CDR2 YFSETQ. For the CDR3, the DNA is TGCGCCAGCAGCTTGGCTAGCGGGAGTTCTAATGAGCAGTTCTTC. Encoded protein: CASSLASGSSNEQFF.

The chain recombines TRBV15 with TRBJ2-2; 7 bases are a match to TRBD2. V shed 9 bases, J shed 2 bases, and the junction held 9 bases outside the gene matches. CDR1 is LNHNV and CDR2 is YYDKDF in the germline V gene (reference sequence). The CDR3 is 15 amino acids. CDR3 residues: CATGRGGRNTGELFF. The CDR3 DNA reads as TGTGCCACGGGTAGGGGCGGGAGAAACACCGGGGAGCTGTTTTTT.

The chain links TRBV27 to TRBJ2-4, with D tentatively TRBD1 (5 bases). V was pared by 7 bases and J by 5 bases, with 9 bases between. This CDR3 is 12 amino acids long. Germline lookup yields CDR1 MNHEY and CDR2 SMNVEV (reference sequence). CDR3 nucleotides: TGTGCCAGCATGGCAGGGCAAAACATTCAGTACTTC. Translation: CASMAGQNIQYF.

This chain links TRBV20-1 with TRBJ1-5; D may be TRBD1 (5 bases). V lost 2 bases, J lost 6 bases, and 5 bases lay in between. The CDR3 extends over 11 amino acids. Germline V gene sequence: CDR1 DFQATT, CDR2 SNEGSKA (reference sequence). CDR3 protein: CSARRGQPQHF. The CDR3 bases are TGCAGTGCTAGAAGGGGTCAGCCCCAGCATTTT.

DNA of the CDR3: TGTGCCAGCAGTCATCCCGGCGCCCGGACTAGCGGGAGAGAGACCCAGTACTTC. Translating it yields CASSHPGARTSGRETQYF. The rearrangement joins TRBV28 to TRBJ2-5, with 13 bases identical to TRBD2. After removal of 5 bases from V and 4 bases from J, the junction contained 13 bases not matched to a gene. The CDR3 extends over 18 amino acids. Germline V gene data show CDR1 as MDHEN and CDR2 as SYDVKM.

The chain joins TRBV5-6 to TRBJ1-5, with D unresolved. The CDR3 consists of 14 residues. CDR1 and CDR2 from the germline V gene are SGHDT and YYEEEE. Trimming took off 0 bases at V and 3 bases at J, with 7 bases between the two ends. CDR3 residues: CASSLDRHNQPQHF. In DNA form, the CDR3 reads TGTGCCAGCAGCTTGGACAGACACAATCAGCCCCAGCATTTT.

In its sample, this clone was seen a few times. The CDR3 protein is CASSPLGRAPGELFF. CDR3 in DNA: TGTGCCAGCAGCCCCCTGGGGAGGGCCCCCGGGGAGCTGTTTTTT. The gene calls are TRBV9 and TRBJ2-2; 7 bases agree with TRBD2. Germline V gives CDR1 SGDLS, CDR2 YYNGEE. V lost 4 bases, J lost 6 bases, and 9 bases stayed unmatched. This CDR3 is built from 15 residues.

The chain has TRBV13 and TRBJ2-7; D might be TRBD1 (5 bases). The CDR3 has 15 amino acids. Germline V gene data show CDR1 as PRHDT and CDR2 as FYEKMQ (reference sequence). Trimming pared 4 bases from V and 0 bases from J, leaving 13 bases between. Here the CDR3 DNA reads TGTGCCAGCAGCTCCCGGACACTTGCCTCCTACGAGCAGTACTTC. Protein product: CASSSRTLASYEQYF.

The chain is built from TRBV10-3 and TRBJ2-3, with D maybe TRBD1 (5 bases). This CDR3 is built from 14 residues. The V and J ends lost 3 bases and 0 bases respectively, with 7 bases between them. Germline assignment: CDR1 ENHRY and CDR2 SYGVKD. CDR3 loop: CAISEDSSTDTQYF. As DNA, the CDR3 is TGTGCCATCAGTGAAGACAGTAGCACAGATACGCAGTATTTT.

The CDR3 sequence is CAWSRKGSGGGEQYF. The DNA for the CDR3 is TGTGCCTGGAGTAGGAAAGGGTCAGGGGGAGGCGAGCAGTACTTC. This chain uses TRBV30 with TRBJ2-7; weak D call: TRBD1 (7 bases). This CDR3 comprises 15 residues. V was shortened by 2 bases and J by 6 bases, with 20 bases between the two germline ends. Germline assignment: CDR1 GTSNPN and CDR2 SVGIG (reference sequence).

This rearrangement joins TRBV28 to TRBJ1-2; D is possibly TRBD1 (6 bases). Germline V CDR1 and CDR2: MDHEN, SYDVKM. The CDR3 extends over 14 amino acids. Trimming removed 4 bases at V and 2 bases at J, with 11 bases between. As DNA, the CDR3 is TGTGCCAGCAGTTCCATGGACAGAAACTATGGCTACACCTTC. This codes for CASSSMDRNYGYTF.